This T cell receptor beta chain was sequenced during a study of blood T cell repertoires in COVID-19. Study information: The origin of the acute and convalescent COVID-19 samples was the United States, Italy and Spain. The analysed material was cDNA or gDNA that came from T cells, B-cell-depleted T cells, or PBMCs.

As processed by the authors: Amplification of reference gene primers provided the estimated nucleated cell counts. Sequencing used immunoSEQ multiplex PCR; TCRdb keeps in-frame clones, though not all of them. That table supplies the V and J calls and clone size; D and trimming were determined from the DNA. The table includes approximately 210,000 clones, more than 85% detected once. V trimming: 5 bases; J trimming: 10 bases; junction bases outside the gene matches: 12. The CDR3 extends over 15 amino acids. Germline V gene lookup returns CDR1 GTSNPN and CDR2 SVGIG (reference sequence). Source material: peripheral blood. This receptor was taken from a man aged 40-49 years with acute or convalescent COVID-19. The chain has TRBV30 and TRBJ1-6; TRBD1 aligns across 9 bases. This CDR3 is CAWVHRGREGSPLHF. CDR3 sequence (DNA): TGTGCCTGGGTACACAGGGGGCGAGAAGGATCACCCCTCCACTTT.